Detailed here is one T cell receptor beta chain. No antigen is known for it. Sequencing was performed with immunoSEQ multiplex PCR; in TCRdb, only in-frame clones are kept and a portion is missing. The data contain about 5,100 clones, 45% of them singletons. The data belong to a study of T cells in localized non-small cell lung cancer. Per germline, CDR1 SGHRS and CDR2 YFSETQ. The CDR3 totals 16 residues. Trimming took 0 bases from V and 4 from J, leaving 16 bases between them. Study conclusions and caveats: Longer survival (overall) was linked to higher T cell density in blood.

Sequenced material: lung tumor tissue, taken before any cancer treatment. The TCR originated in a man aged 40 to 75 with stage I lung adenocarcinoma. This chain links TRBV5-1 with TRBJ2-5; possibly TRBD2 for D (5 bases). CDR3 amino acids: CASSLGFTSGGETQYF. The CDR3 coding sequence is TGCGCCAGCAGCTTGGGCTTTACTAGTGGTGGAGAGACCCAGTACTTC.